Shown below are 22 T cell receptor beta chains from a single sample sequenced in a study of monozygotic twins with inflammatory bowel disease. TCRdb re-called the 5' RACE reads and catalogs CDR3 proteins one per entry, DNA excluded. This listing includes around 450,000 distinct CDR3 sequences. Sample: blood. These receptors were collected from a human donor with ulcerative colitis or Crohn's disease, or a healthy co-twin of an affected twin (not recorded which).

The V call is TRBV5-1, the J call TRBJ2-2. CDR1 SGHRS and CDR2 YFSETQ come from the germline V gene. This CDR3 has 15 residues. The CDR3 region is CASSLGSLDTGELFF.

The chain links TRBV7-2 to TRBJ2-3; the TRBD1 assignment by TCRdb is unverifiable without DNA. The CDR3 has 15 amino acids. Germline V lookup: CDR1 SGHTA, CDR2 FQGNSA. The CDR3: CASSLVGTFTDTQYF.

The chain recombines TRBV29-1 with TRBJ2-5; TCRdb calls TRBD2, which cannot be checked without DNA. The CDR3 runs to 15 residues. Germline-derived CDR1 and CDR2 are SQVTM and ANQGSEA. CDR3 sequence: CSVWGLLAGQETQYF.

The V and J genes are TRBV3-1 and TRBJ2-5. The CDR3 has 11 residues. CDR1 and CDR2 (germline): LGHDT, YNNKEL (reference sequence). The CDR3 reads CASSQFESQYF.

The V call is TRBV14, the J call TRBJ2-3. The CDR3 is made up of 13 amino acids. Germline V gene sequence: CDR1 SGHDN, CDR2 FVKESK. CDR3 loop: CASSPTRVDTQYF.

The chain joins TRBV5-1 to TRBJ2-4; TCRdb selects TRBD1, and the lack of DNA leaves this call unchecked. CDR3 size: 16 residues. In germline, CDR1 is SGHRS, CDR2 YFSETQ. The CDR3 loop is CASSPAAGTGLYIQYF.

V gene TRBV29-1 combines with J gene TRBJ2-5; TCRdb's assignment of TRBD2 cannot be checked, as there is no DNA. The CDR3 consists of 14 residues. CDR1 SQVTM and CDR2 ANQGSEA come from the germline V gene. CDR3 loop: CSARSGSGGETQYF.

The chain couples TRBV9 to TRBJ1-2; TCRdb indicates TRBD1, and absent DNA this call remains unverified. CDR1 and CDR2 (germline): SGDLS, YYNGEE. This CDR3 region has 14 residues. CDR3 region: CASSPRQGNYGYTF.

CDR3 region: CASSQDLGDRLRNEQFF. This sequence joins TRBV4-1 and TRBJ2-1; TCRdb selects TRBD1, and the lack of DNA leaves this call unchecked. This CDR3 comprises 17 residues. Germline V lookup: CDR1 MGHRA, CDR2 YSYEKL.

The genes are TRBV5-1 and TRBJ1-2; TCRdb reports TRBD1, a call that lacks DNA to check it against. The length of the CDR3 is 13 residues. The germline CDR1 and CDR2 sequences are SGHRS and YFSETQ. The CDR3 protein is CASSLEGYYGYTF.

CDR3 residues: CAISEGRADSYEQYF. This chain uses TRBV10-3 with TRBJ2-7; TCRdb's D gene call, TRBD2, goes unchecked for lack of DNA. This CDR3 has 15 residues. The germline V gene encodes CDR1 ENHRY and CDR2 SYGVKD.

This sequence joins TRBV7-3 and TRBJ2-1; TCRdb indicates TRBD1, and absent DNA this call remains unverified. The CDR3 totals 15 residues. Germline assignment: CDR1 SGHTA and CDR2 FQGTGA. This chain's CDR3 is CASSLTGQVNNEQFF.

The chain employs TRBV29-1 and TRBJ2-3; the D call of TRBD2 rests on TCRdb alone, since no DNA is present to check it. The V gene's germline CDR1 is SQVTM and CDR2 ANQGSEA. This CDR3 region has 16 residues. The chain's CDR3 is CSVEGLALDPTDTQYF.

The gene calls are TRBV20-1 and TRBJ2-6; the TCRdb D gene call, TRBD1, has no DNA to confirm it. The CDR3 loop spans 17 amino acids. CDR1 is DFQATT, CDR2 SNEGSKA, per germline (reference sequence). CDR3 sequence reads: CSAVPGQGANGANVLTF.

The V call is TRBV7-6, the J call TRBJ1-5; TCRdb's D call of TRBD1 is untestable without DNA. The CDR3 is 13 residues long. The V gene's germline CDR1 is SGHVS and CDR2 FNYEAQ. This chain's CDR3 is CASSVQGNQPQHF.

The rearrangement links TRBV7-9 to TRBJ2-2; TCRdb designates TRBD2, a call that cannot be tested without DNA. From germline, CDR1 is SEHNR and CDR2 FQNEAQ (reference sequence). The CDR3 runs 16 residues. The CDR3 protein is CASSLDHGSQTGELFF. Full variable domain (rest looked up from reference TRBV7-9 and TRBJ2-2): DTGVSQNPRHKITKRGQNVTFRCDPISEHNRLYWYRQTLGQGPEFLTYFQNEAQLEKSRLLSDRFSAERPKGSFSTLEIQRTEQGDSAMYLCASSLDHGSQTGELFFGEGSRLTVL.

The J gene is TRBJ2-7, the V gene TRBV5-6; checking the TCRdb D call of TRBD2 is not possible without DNA. The CDR3 loop spans 14 amino acids. CDR1 is SGHDT, CDR2 YYEEEE, per germline. The CDR3 here is CASSPGLAGYEQYF.

This chain links TRBV14 with TRBJ2-5. Germline V gene data show CDR1 as SGHDN and CDR2 as FVKESK. The CDR3 is made up of 11 amino acids. This CDR3 is CASSQVGRQYF.

The chain joins TRBV5-1 to TRBJ1-5. This CDR3 spans 15 amino acids. In germline, CDR1 is SGHRS, CDR2 YFSETQ. The chain's CDR3 is CASSPGLNSNQPQHF.

The V gene is TRBV14, the J gene TRBJ2-3; TCRdb returns TRBD1, unconfirmable since there is no DNA. Germline V CDR1 and CDR2: SGHDN, FVKESK. The CDR3 sequence is 16 residues long. The CDR3 here is CASSQDMDSPTDTQYF.

The chain joins TRBV6-4 to TRBJ1-5. CDR1 is MRHNA, CDR2 SNTAGT, per germline. The CDR3 has 14 amino acids. CDR3 sequence: CASSEDPSNQPQHF.

The J gene is TRBJ2-5, the V gene TRBV7-3; TCRdb gives TRBD2 as the D gene, but with no DNA this cannot be confirmed. Per germline, CDR1 SGHTA and CDR2 FQGTGA. The CDR3 contains 13 residues. CDR3 loop: CASSPNPRETQYF.